The entry below describes one T cell receptor beta chain. Its antigen is undetermined. The authors sorted CD4+ naive, central memory, regulatory and stem cell-like memory cells via CD45RO/CCR7/CD25/CD127/CD95/CD27. The authors obtained over 95% purity in all sorted populations. The sequenced template was cDNA made from the entire isolated RNA. The repertoire was sequenced with immunoSEQ multiplex PCR; TCRdb's copy has only in-frame clones and lacks some. Among 310,000 or so clones listed, roughly 8% were seen once. The data stem from a study of beta chain features in type 1 diabetes. Points from the study as a whole: A closer apparent resemblance between naive, central memory and Treg TCRB repertoires was seen in patients than in healthy donors.

Material: central memory CD4+ T cells from blood. The sequence was obtained from a woman between 18 and 29 years old in good health.

The CDR3 DNA is TGTGCCAGCAGCTTCATCGTTACCGGGGAGCTGTTTTTT. It encodes CASSFIVTGELFF. V and J are TRBV7-2 and TRBJ2-2, with unresolved D. The CDR3 is 13 residues long. Trimming took off 3 bases at V and 5 bases at J, with 7 bases between the two ends. Germline V gene lookup returns CDR1 SGHTA and CDR2 FQGNSA.